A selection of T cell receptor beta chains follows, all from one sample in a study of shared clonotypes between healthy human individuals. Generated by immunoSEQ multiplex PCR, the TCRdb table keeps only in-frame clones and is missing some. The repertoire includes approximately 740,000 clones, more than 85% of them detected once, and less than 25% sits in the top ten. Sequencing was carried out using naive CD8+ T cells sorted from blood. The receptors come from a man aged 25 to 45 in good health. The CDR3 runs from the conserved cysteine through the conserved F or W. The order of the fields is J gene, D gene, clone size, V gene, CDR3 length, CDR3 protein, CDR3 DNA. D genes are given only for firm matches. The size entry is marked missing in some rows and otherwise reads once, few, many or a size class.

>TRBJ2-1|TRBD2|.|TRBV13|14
CASSFSGRGREQFF
TGTGCCAGCAGCTTTAGCGGGAGGGGTCGGGAGCAGTTCTTC
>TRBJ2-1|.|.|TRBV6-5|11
CASSHNHEQFF
TGTGCCAGCAGTCACAACCATGAGCAGTTCTTC
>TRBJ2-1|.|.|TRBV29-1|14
CSVVVVHPGPEQFF
TGCAGCGTTGTCGTCGTACATCCGGGACCCGAGCAGTTCTTC
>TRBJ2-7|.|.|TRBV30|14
CAWRGGEGSYEQYF
TGTGCCTGGAGAGGGGGGGAAGGCTCCTACGAGCAGTACTTC
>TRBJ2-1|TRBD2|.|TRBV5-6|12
CASSPGLAEQFF
TGTGCCAGCAGCCCCGGACTAGCGGAGCAGTTCTTC
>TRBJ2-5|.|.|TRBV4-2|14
CASSQDLRGETQYF
TGTGCCAGCAGCCAAGATCTCCGGGGAGAGACCCAGTACTTC
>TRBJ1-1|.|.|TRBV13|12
CASSGGNTEAFF
TGTGCCAGCAGCGGGGGTAACACTGAAGCTTTCTTT
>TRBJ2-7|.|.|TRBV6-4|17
CARNRKVHFESSYEQYF
TGTGCCAGAAACCGAAAGGTCCACTTTGAGAGCTCCTACGAGCAGTACTTC
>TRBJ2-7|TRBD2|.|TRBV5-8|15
CASSAGTSGKDEQYF
TGTGCCAGCAGCGCCGGGACTAGCGGGAAGGACGAGCAGTACTTC
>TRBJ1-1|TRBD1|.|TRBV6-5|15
CASSLPDRDNTEAFF
TGTGCCAGCAGTTTACCGGACAGGGATAACACTGAAGCTTTCTTT
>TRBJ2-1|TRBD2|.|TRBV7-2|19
CASSLRGVRLARKYNEQFF
TGTGCCAGCAGCTTACGGGGGGTTCGCCTAGCGAGAAAATACAATGAGCAGTTCTTC
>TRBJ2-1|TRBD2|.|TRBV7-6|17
CASSLNPGLAGDNEQFF
TGTGCCAGCAGCCTCAACCCGGGACTAGCGGGAGACAATGAGCAGTTCTTC
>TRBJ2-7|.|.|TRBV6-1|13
CAIRASSSYEQYF
TGTGCCATCAGGGCCTCGAGCTCCTACGAGCAGTACTTC
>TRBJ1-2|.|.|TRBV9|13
CASSVRAERGYTF
TGTGCCAGCAGCGTAAGGGCAGAACGGGGCTACACCTTC
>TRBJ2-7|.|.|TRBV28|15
CASSSPDRFSYEQYF
TGTGCCAGCAGTTCCCCCGACAGATTCTCCTACGAGCAGTACTTC
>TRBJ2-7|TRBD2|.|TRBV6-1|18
CASSGGTASGRPSYEQYF
TGTGCCAGCAGTGGAGGGACCGCTAGCGGGAGGCCCTCCTACGAGCAGTACTTC
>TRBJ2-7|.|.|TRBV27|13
CASSSRQDGEQYF
TGTGCCAGCAGTTCGAGACAGGACGGCGAGCAGTACTTC
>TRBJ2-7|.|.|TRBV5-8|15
CASSRRDSPFHEQYF
TGTGCCAGCAGCCGCCGGGACTCTCCTTTCCACGAGCAGTACTTC
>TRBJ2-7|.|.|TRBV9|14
CASSATDSPYEQYF
TGTGCCAGCAGCGCAACAGATTCTCCCTACGAGCAGTACTTC
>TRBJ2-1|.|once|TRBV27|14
CASSFGLAIGEQFF
TGTGCCAGCAGTTTCGGGCTAGCGATCGGTGAGCAGTTCTTC
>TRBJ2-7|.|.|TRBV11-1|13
CASSLGTSYEQYF
TGTGCCAGCAGCTTGGGGACATCCTACGAGCAGTACTTC
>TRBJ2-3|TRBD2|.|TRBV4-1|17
CASSQGLAGGYTDTQYF
TGCGCCAGCAGCCAAGGACTAGCGGGAGGGTACACAGATACGCAGTATTTT
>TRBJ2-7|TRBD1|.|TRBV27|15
CASSSGQGRIYEQYF
TGTGCCAGCAGTTCCGGACAGGGCCGAATCTACGAGCAGTACTTC
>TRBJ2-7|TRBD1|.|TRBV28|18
CASSFPFATRTGVGEQYF
TGTGCCAGCAGTTTCCCCTTCGCTACCCGGACAGGGGTTGGTGAGCAGTACTTC
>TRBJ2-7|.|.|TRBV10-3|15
CAIRAGQFSAYEQYF
TGTGCCATCAGAGCGGGACAATTTTCCGCCTACGAGCAGTACTTC
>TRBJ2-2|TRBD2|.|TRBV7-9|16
CASSGRLADNTGELFF
TGTGCCAGCAGCGGCAGACTAGCGGACAACACCGGGGAGCTGTTTTTT
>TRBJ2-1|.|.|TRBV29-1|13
CSVEGFPYNEQFF
TGCAGCGTTGAAGGGTTTCCCTACAATGAGCAGTTCTTC
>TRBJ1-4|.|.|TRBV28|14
CASSLWGGFEKLFF
TGTGCCAGCAGTTTATGGGGGGGATTTGAAAAACTGTTTTTT
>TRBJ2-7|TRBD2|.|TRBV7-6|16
CASSLDPSGRAYEQYF
TGTGCCAGCAGCTTAGATCCTAGCGGGAGGGCCTACGAGCAGTACTTC
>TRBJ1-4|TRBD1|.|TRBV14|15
CASSPNRGRGEKLFF
TGTGCCAGCAGCCCAAATAGGGGGCGAGGTGAAAAACTGTTTTTT
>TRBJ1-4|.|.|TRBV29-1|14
CSVNQGGGLEKLFF
TGCAGCGTTAATCAGGGCGGGGGACTCGAAAAACTGTTTTTT
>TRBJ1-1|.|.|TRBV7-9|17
CASSLGGGNPGNTEAFF
TGTGCCAGCAGCTTAGGGGGGGGCAACCCTGGGAACACTGAAGCTTTCTTT
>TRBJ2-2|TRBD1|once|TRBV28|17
CASSLFPGTGNTGELFF
TGTGCCAGCAGTTTGTTTCCCGGGACAGGGAACACCGGGGAGCTGTTTTTT
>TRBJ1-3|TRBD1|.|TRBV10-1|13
CASTGTAGDTIYF
TGCGCCAGCACCGGGACAGCGGGGGACACCATATATTTT
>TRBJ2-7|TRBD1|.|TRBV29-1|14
CSVVLGTGTYEQYF
TGCAGCGTTGTCTTGGGGACAGGGACCTACGAGCAGTACTTC
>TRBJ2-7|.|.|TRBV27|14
CASSSGLSSYEQYF
TGTGCCAGCAGTAGCGGGTTGAGCTCCTACGAGCAGTACTTC
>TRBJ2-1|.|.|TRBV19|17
CASSLDPGGVSYNEQFF
TGTGCCAGTAGCCTTGACCCAGGGGGGGTCTCCTACAATGAGCAGTTCTTC
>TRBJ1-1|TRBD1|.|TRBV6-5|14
CASSPQGAHTEAFF
TGTGCCAGCAGTCCACAGGGGGCGCACACTGAAGCTTTCTTT
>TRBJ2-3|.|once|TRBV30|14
CAYNGGGGTDTQYF
TGTGCCTACAATGGGGGAGGAGGCACAGATACGCAGTATTTT
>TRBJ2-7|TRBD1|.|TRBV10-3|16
CAISEPGQGFLYEQYF
TGTGCCATCAGTGAACCGGGACAGGGATTTTTGTACGAGCAGTACTTC
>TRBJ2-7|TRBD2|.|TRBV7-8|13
CASSTLADHEQYF
TGTGCCAGCAGCACCCTAGCGGACCACGAGCAGTACTTC
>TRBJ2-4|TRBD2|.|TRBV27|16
CASSLRNGGAGDIQYF
TGTGCCAGCAGTTTAAGGAACGGGGGGGCTGGGGACATTCAGTACTTC
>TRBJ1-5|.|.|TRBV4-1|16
CASSQEAGISNQPQHF
TGCGCCAGCAGCCAAGAGGCCGGTATTAGCAATCAGCCCCAGCATTTT
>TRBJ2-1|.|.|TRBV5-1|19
CASSLNQPGTPTSYNEQFF
TGCGCCAGCAGCTTAAACCAACCCGGCACCCCAACCTCCTACAATGAGCAGTTCTTC
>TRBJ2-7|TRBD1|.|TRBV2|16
CASANVPGQGAYEQYF
TGTGCCAGCGCTAACGTACCGGGACAGGGGGCTTACGAGCAGTACTTC
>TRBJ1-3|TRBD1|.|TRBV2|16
CASRTPGQGLRNTIYF
TGTGCCAGCAGAACCCCCGGACAGGGTCTTAGAAACACCATATATTTT
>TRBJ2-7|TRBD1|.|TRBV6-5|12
CASSRGTAKQYF
TGTGCCAGCAGCAGGGGGACCGCGAAGCAGTACTTC
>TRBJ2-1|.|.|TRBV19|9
CAIWGEQFF
TGTGCCATTTGGGGGGAGCAGTTCTTC